The 27 T cell receptor beta chains below were found in one sample sequenced in a study of blood T cell repertoires in COVID-19. The assay was immunoSEQ multiplex PCR, and TCRdb's table has in-frame clones only and misses some. This sample carries about 380,000 clones, more than 65% of them seen once, and the ten largest clones take more than 0.95%. What was sequenced was peripheral blood. These receptors came from a human donor with acute or convalescent COVID-19. The donor label of this sample is uncertain.

This clone appeared a single time. This chain uses TRBV28 with TRBJ1-5; 12 nucleotides agree with TRBD1. The germline CDR1 and CDR2 sequences are MDHEN and SYDVKM. J lost 0 bases, V lost 1 base, and 7 bases had no gene match. CDR3 length: 19 amino acids. DNA for the CDR3: TGTGCCAGCAGTTTATCCCGGGGGACAGGGGGCAATAGCAATCAGCCCCAGCATTTT. The encoded protein is CASSLSRGTGGNSNQPQHF.

CDR3 coding DNA: TGTGCCAGCAGCACGGGACGGGAGGCTGAAGCTTTCTTT. This codes for CASSTGREAEAFF. This chain links TRBV7-9 with TRBJ1-1; the D gene is possibly TRBD1 (5 bases). CDR3 length: 13 amino acids. The V gene lost 5 bases and the J gene lost 6 bases, with 13 bases spanning the gap. Germline CDR1 reads SEHNR; CDR2 reads FQNEAQ (reference sequence). The full variable domain, with the rest looked up from reference TRBV7-9 and TRBJ1-1, is DTGVSQNPRHKITKRGQNVTFRCDPISEHNRLYWYRQTLGQGPEFLTYFQNEAQLEKSRLLSDRFSAERPKGSFSTLEIQRTEQGDSAMYLCASSTGREAEAFFGQGTRLTVV.

The V call is TRBV5-5, the J call TRBJ1-1; 7 nucleotides agree with TRBD1. In germline, CDR1 is SGHKS, CDR2 YYEKEE (reference sequence). Trimming cost V 2 bases and J 1 base; bases outside gene matches: 5. CDR3 length: 15 residues. The CDR3: CASSFRGATNTEAFF. CDR3 bases: TGTGCCAGCAGCTTCAGGGGGGCCACGAACACTGAAGCTTTCTTT.

The gene calls are TRBV9 and TRBJ2-3, with D possibly matching TRBD2 (6 bases). The CDR3 is 15 residues long. V lost 3 bases to trimming and J lost 5 bases, with 16 bases between them. Per the germline V gene, CDR1 is SGDLS and CDR2 is YYNGEE. CDR3 protein: CASSGSVGRGDTQYF. The CDR3, as DNA: TGTGCCAGCAGCGGGTCCGTGGGGCGGGGAGATACGCAGTATTTT.

The chain combines TRBV7-8 with TRBJ2-3, with D possibly TRBD1 on 6 matching bases. This CDR3 is built from 15 residues. CDR1 and CDR2 from the germline V gene are SGHVS and FQNEAQ. With 1 base removed from V and 5 bases from J, the gap between germline ends came to 13 bases. CDR3 amino acids: CASSLEWGPVDTQYF. DNA for the CDR3: TGTGCCAGCAGCTTAGAGTGGGGGCCAGTAGATACGCAGTATTTT.

The CDR3 DNA sequence: TGCGCCAGCAGGAAATGGGTCGCGGGAGGTTTTCTCGTCGGCACAGATACGCAGTATTTT. Its protein product is CASRKWVAGGFLVGTDTQYF. The chain combines TRBV23-1 with TRBJ2-3, with 8 bases identical to TRBD2. TRBV23-1 is assigned to the ORF class and has an uncertain function. V dropped 6 bases and J dropped 1; count of bases not matched to a gene: 21. This CDR3 comprises 20 residues.

DNA of the CDR3: TGCGCCAGCAGCTTTTCAGGGGCCGAGCAGCCCCAGCATTTT. The encoded protein is CASSFSGAEQPQHF. The chain recombines TRBV5-1 with TRBJ1-5, with a weak D call TRBD1 (6 bases). In germline, CDR1 is SGHRS, CDR2 YFSETQ. Between the trimmed V and J ends, which lost 2 bases and 7 bases, there was a span of 13 bases. The CDR3 is 14 residues long.

This clone showed up just once. Within the sample, other DNA sequences also encode this same CDR3. The chain couples TRBV3-1 (or the pseudogene TRBV3-2) to TRBJ1-1; a possible D gene is TRBD1 (6 bases). The CDR3 runs 12 residues. V dropped 6 bases and J dropped 3 bases, with 8 bases sitting between them. The V gene's germline CDR1 is LGHDT and CDR2 YNNKEL (reference sequence). The CDR3 loop is CASSRTDTEAFF. CDR3 bases: TGTGCCAGCAGTCGGACAGACACTGAAGCTTTCTTT.

The J gene is TRBJ2-1, the V gene TRBV10-3; D is perhaps TRBD2 (6 bases). CDR1 and CDR2 from the germline V gene are ENHRY and SYGVKD. V was cut by 1 base and J by 7 bases, with 17 bases left in between. The CDR3 has 16 residues. Written as DNA, the CDR3 is TGTGCCATCAGTGAGTTACCGGGACTCCGCTTGAATGAGCAGTTCTTC. This codes for CAISELPGLRLNEQFF.

The V gene is TRBV19, the J gene TRBJ2-5; D is undetermined. V was shortened by 3 bases and J by 1 base, with 9 bases between the two germline ends. There are 14 residues in the CDR3. Looked up from germline, CDR1 is LNHDA and CDR2 is SQIVND (reference sequence). The CDR3 nucleotides read TGTGCCAGTAGTATTTTTCTCTCCCAAGAGACCCAGTACTTC. Its protein is CASSIFLSQETQYF.

This clone was recorded only once. Additional DNA sequences in this sample encode the identical CDR3. The genes are TRBV7-9 and TRBJ1-6, with TRBD1 matching 7 bases. CDR3 size: 15 residues. J was trimmed by 3 bases and V by 4 bases; bases with no gene match: 3. The V gene's germline CDR1 is SEHNR and CDR2 FQNEAQ (reference sequence). The CDR3 loop reads CASSSRDSYNSPLHF. CDR3 DNA: TGTGCCAGCAGCTCGAGGGACAGCTATAATTCACCCCTCCACTTT.

The table lists this clone with a count of one. This chain joins TRBV28 and TRBJ1-1; D is possibly TRBD1 (6 bases). Germline V CDR1 and CDR2: MDHEN, SYDVKM. Deletions cut 5 bases from V and 3 bases from J, with 10 bases between. The CDR3 has 13 residues. Here the CDR3 reads CASSPTGHTEAFF. The CDR3 bases are TGTGCCAGCAGTCCCACAGGGCACACTGAAGCTTTCTTT. Full variable domain (missing parts from reference TRBV28 and TRBJ1-1): DVKVTQSSRYLVKRTGEKVFLECVQDMDHENMFWYRQDPGLGLRLIYFSYDVKMKEKGDIPEGYSVSREKKERFSLILESASTNQTSMYLCASSPTGHTEAFFGQGTRLTVV.

The chain couples TRBV14 to TRBJ1-3; the D gene is possibly TRBD1 (5 bases). CDR3 length equals 15 residues. The germline CDR1 and CDR2 sequences are SGHDN and FVKESK. V was pared by 5 bases and J by 0 bases, with 11 bases between. CDR3 DNA sequence: TGTGCCAGCAGCTACGGACATTTCTCTGGAAACACCATATATTTT. Residues: CASSYGHFSGNTIYF.

This sequence joins TRBV6-5 and TRBJ1-2; tentative D call: TRBD1 (6 bases). Germline loops: CDR1 MNHEY, CDR2 SVGAGI. The CDR3 extends over 13 amino acids. V lost 6 bases to trimming and J lost 8 bases, with 16 bases between them. In DNA form, the CDR3 reads TGTGCCAGCAGGGACCGACAAAGGGGGGGCTACACCTTC. Translation: CASRDRQRGGYTF.

This clone turned up a few times. The chain couples TRBV15 to TRBJ2-2, with 10 bases lining up with TRBD1. The CDR3 runs 16 residues. V was clipped by 3 bases and J by 3 bases; unmatched bases: 4. The germline gives CDR1 LNHNV, CDR2 YYDKDF (reference sequence). As DNA, the CDR3 is TGTGCCACCAGCAGGGGACAGGGGCGCCACACCGGGGAGCTGTTTTTT. It is translated as CATSRGQGRHTGELFF.

This clone occurred a few times. Written as DNA, the CDR3 is TGTGCCAGCACCCGCAGAGGGACAGGAGACACTGAAGCTTTCTTT. It translates to CASTRRGTGDTEAFF. The V and J genes are TRBV2 and TRBJ1-1; 8 positions agree with TRBD1. There are 15 residues in the CDR3. The V gene end was trimmed by 7 bases and the J gene end by 3 bases; junction bases not matched to a gene: 10. Per the germline V gene, CDR1 is SNHLY and CDR2 is FYNNEI.

This chain joins TRBV6-5 and TRBJ2-3, with 9 bases lining up with TRBD2. Germline trimming cut 2 bases from V and 3 bases from J; bases unmatched to any gene: 6. There are 16 residues in the CDR3. Germline lookup yields CDR1 MNHEY and CDR2 SVGAGI. The CDR3 DNA reads as TGTGCCAGCAGTTACCGGGGCGGGAGGGCGACAGATACGCAGTATTTT. Amino acid sequence: CASSYRGGRATDTQYF.

This clone was seen a handful of times. The gene calls are TRBV10-3 and TRBJ1-6; 7 bases are shared with TRBD1. This CDR3 is built from 17 residues. V lost 6 bases to trimming and J lost 0 bases; unmatched junction nucleotides: 8. The germline V gene has CDR1 ENHRY and CDR2 SYGVKD. The CDR3 nucleotides are TGTGCCATCAGCTCACAGGGGCCGAGCTCCTATAATTCACCCCTCCACTTT. Amino acids: CAISSQGPSSYNSPLHF.

The chain employs TRBV5-1 and TRBJ2-3, with a tentative D call TRBD2 (6 bases). CDR3 length equals 16 residues. The germline V gene has CDR1 SGHRS and CDR2 YFSETQ. V gave up 4 bases and J gave up 0 bases, with 15 bases separating them. Here the CDR3 DNA reads TGCGCCAGCAGCCCCCTCGGAGGGGCTAGCACAGATACGCAGTATTTT. It translates to CASSPLGGASTDTQYF. Combining the CDR3 with reference TRBV5-1 and TRBJ2-3 gives the whole variable domain KAGVTQTPRYLIKTRGQQVTLSCSPISGHRSVSWYQQTPGQGLQFLFEYFSETQRNKGNFPGRFSGRQFSNSRSEMNVSTLELGDSALYLCASSPLGGASTDTQYFGPGTRLTVL.

The V call is TRBV2, the J call TRBJ1-5, with a possible D match to TRBD1 (5 bases). The germline gives CDR1 SNHLY, CDR2 FYNNEI. The CDR3 totals 13 residues. V lost 7 bases and J lost 4, with 11 bases in between. CDR3: CASTGFENQPQHF. CDR3 nucleotides: TGTGCCAGCACAGGGTTTGAAAATCAGCCCCAGCATTTT. Variable domain in full (rest from reference TRBV2 and TRBJ1-5): EPEVTQTPSHQVTQMGQEVILRCVPISNHLYFYWYRQILGQKVEFLVSFYNNEISEKSEIFDDQFSVERPDGSNFTLKIRSTKLEDSAMYFCASTGFENQPQHFGDGTRLSIL.

This clone came up once. J is TRBJ1-6 and V is TRBV5-1; tentative D call: TRBD1 (6 bases). Germline CDR1 SGHRS, CDR2 YFSETQ. There are 15 residues in the CDR3. V was shortened by 0 bases and J by 7 bases, with 11 bases between the two germline ends. Here the CDR3 reads CASSLVGGENSPLHF. Here the CDR3 DNA reads TGCGCCAGCAGCTTGGTAGGGGGGGAGAATTCACCCCTCCACTTT.

This chain uses TRBV7-8 with TRBJ2-2; a weak D match, TRBD1 (6 bases). This CDR3 spans 14 amino acids. Germline V gene lookup returns CDR1 SGHVS and CDR2 FQNEAQ. V dropped 1 base and J dropped 9 bases, with 12 bases sitting between them. CDR3 coding DNA: TGTGCCAGCAGCTTAGAGGGACACCCCCGGGAGCTGTTTTTT. This gives the protein CASSLEGHPRELFF.

Only a few counts were recorded for this clone. The chain carries TRBV12-3 or TRBV12-4 and TRBJ1-2; D is uncertain. The V and J ends lost 1 base and 13 bases respectively, with 16 bases between them. This CDR3 is built from 13 residues. The CDR3 reads CASSLVRGLEGTF. The DNA of the CDR3 is TGTGCCAGCAGTTTAGTACGAGGGTTGGAAGGCACCTTC.

This clone is a singleton in its sample. The V call is TRBV28, the J call TRBJ1-5; 7 bases are a match to TRBD1. The V segment lost 5 bases and the J segment 9 bases; nucleotides outside the gene matches: 16. Germline V gives CDR1 MDHEN, CDR2 SYDVKM. The CDR3 sequence is 16 residues long. For the CDR3, the DNA is TGTGCCAGCAGTCCCACCCCGGGACAGCCCTTGGTGCCCCAGCATTTT. As protein: CASSPTPGQPLVPQHF.

The gene calls are TRBV3-1 (or the pseudogene TRBV3-2) and TRBJ1-2; the D gene is possibly TRBD1 (6 bases). The CDR3 loop spans 16 amino acids. Germline CDR1 reads LGHDT; CDR2 reads YNNKEL (reference sequence). V lost 1 base and J 0 bases, leaving 12 bases between the germline ends. CDR3 nucleotide sequence: TGTGCCAGCAGCCAAGGGGATAACAGGGCTAACTATGGCTACACCTTC. This translates into CASSQGDNRANYGYTF.

The chain links TRBV10-1 to TRBJ1-1, with 8 bases that match TRBD1. This CDR3 region has 15 residues. With V trimmed by 0 bases and J by 5 bases, 5 bases remained unmatched. In germline, CDR1 is WNHNN, CDR2 SYGVQD (reference sequence). The CDR3 loop is CASSESRTGRTEAFF. The CDR3 nucleotides read TGCGCCAGCAGTGAGTCGAGGACAGGGCGGACTGAAGCTTTCTTT.

V is TRBV6-5 and J is TRBJ1-1, with D possibly matching TRBD1 (6 bases). CDR1 is MNHEY, CDR2 SVGAGI, per germline. The CDR3 is 13 amino acids. With 6 bases removed from V and 0 bases from J, the gap between germline ends came to 8 bases. CDR3 sequence: CASSHRVNTEAFF. The CDR3 DNA reads TGTGCCAGCAGCCACAGGGTGAACACTGAAGCTTTCTTT.